This TCR beta chain derives from a study of cytomegalovirus exposure and HLA in healthy donors. Overall study context: Researchers found that about four fifths of over 350 genotyped donors fell within the Caucasian-associated ancestry cluster.

Study-wide points: Association of fewer than 20,000 TCR beta sequences with HLA alleles was found at 0.05 false discovery rate in a later analysis.

On this clone itself: The antigen remains unidentified.

PCR employed 60 Vbeta and 13 Jbeta primers. Data came from immunoSEQ multiplex PCR; TCRdb stores just in-frame clones and leaves some out. The sample has 150,000 to 200,000 clones, around 81% seen once. Sequenced material: PBMCs. This TCR was sampled from a woman between 18 and 29 years old in good health and CMV-seropositive.

As DNA, the CDR3 is TGTGCCAGCAGTTTCCGGGGAAGCAATCAGCCCCAGCATTTT. Its translation: CASSFRGSNQPQHF. The chain uses TRBV28 and TRBJ1-5, with D unclear. The V end was cut by 3 bases, the J end by 1 base, with 7 bases between. The CDR3 sequence is 14 residues long. Germline-derived CDR1 and CDR2 are MDHEN and SYDVKM.